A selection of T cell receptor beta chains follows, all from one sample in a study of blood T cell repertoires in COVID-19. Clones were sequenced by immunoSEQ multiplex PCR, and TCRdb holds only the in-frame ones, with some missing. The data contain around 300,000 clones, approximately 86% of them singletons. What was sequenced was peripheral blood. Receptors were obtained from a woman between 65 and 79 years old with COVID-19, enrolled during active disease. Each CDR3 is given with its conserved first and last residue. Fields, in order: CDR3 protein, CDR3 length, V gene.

CATNQGSKNIQYF 13 TRBV15
CASSPLRDTEAFF 13 TRBV9
CASSQEQGQGAYGYTF 16 TRBV4-1
CASRQGMNQPQHF 13 TRBV28
CASSSLTSGGPYNEQFF 17 TRBV5-1
CASSLFAGGAYEQYF 15 TRBV7-2
CASRIQGTYEQYF 13 TRBV5-1
CASSVETESYEQYF 14 TRBV9
CASSLGTNQPQHF 13 TRBV27
CASTPTGGPADTQYF 15 TRBV7-6
CATSRPPRGVDRASGELFF 19 TRBV15
CASSFEPQGTQYF 13 TRBV7-2
CASSIASTEAFF 12 TRBV19
CASSIRQGAGQETQYF 16 TRBV7-9
CASSRGLAGVDEQYF 15 TRBV6-1
CASSHLTGQGVETQYF 16 TRBV5-1
CAISESRQSGYTF 13 TRBV10-3
CASSQDLRWGTIRLAGSSTDTQYF 24 TRBV3-1/TRBV3-2
CASSRTSGGAKEQFF 15 TRBV6-5
CASSLGQNEKLFF 13 TRBV7-7